Listed below are T cell receptor beta chains from one sample, sequenced in a study of cytomegalovirus exposure and HLA in healthy donors. Only in-frame clones appear in the TCRdb table, and some are missing; sequencing was by immunoSEQ multiplex PCR. This sample has about 360,000 clones, with 86% found just once. Source material: PBMCs. The receptors here all came from a woman between 18 and 29 years old in good health and CMV-seronegative. Each CDR3 is given with its conserved first and last residue. Fields, in order: V gene, J gene, clone size, D gene, CDR3 protein, CDR3 DNA. D genes are given only for firm matches. Size is stated for part of the rows, as once, few or many counts, or as a class when the clone is expanded.

TRBV29-1,TRBJ1-3,-,TRBD1,CSVAGGSGNTIYF,TGCAGCGTGGCAGGGGGCTCTGGAAACACCATATATTTT
TRBV4-1,TRBJ2-7,-,-,CASSPGTIGPNEQYF,TGCGCCAGCAGCCCCGGGACAATCGGCCCCAACGAGCAGTACTTC
TRBV7-8,TRBJ1-1,-,-,CASSLAPTFSYFTEAFF,TGTGCCAGCAGCTTAGCACCCACCTTCTCCTATTTTACTGAAGCTTTCTTT
TRBV7-2,TRBJ2-7,-,-,CASSHYLF,TGTGCCAGCAGCCACTACCTCTTC
TRBV11-2,TRBJ2-7,-,-,CASSLRYEQYF,TGTGCCAGCAGCTTACGCTACGAGCAGTACTTC
TRBV6-4,TRBJ1-1,few,-,CASSPAPGNTEAFF,TGTGCCAGCAGCCCCGCGCCGGGAAACACTGAAGCTTTCTTT
TRBV4-2,TRBJ2-3,-,-,CASSQDYQGRDTQYF,TGTGCCAGCAGCCAAGATTACCAGGGGCGAGATACGCAGTATTTT
TRBV9,TRBJ2-1,once,TRBD2,CASSVGLAGGPYNEQFF,TGTGCCAGCAGCGTAGGACTAGCGGGAGGACCCTACAATGAGCAGTTCTTC
TRBV5-1,TRBJ1-2,-,TRBD1,CASSSAGTGGGGYTF,TGCGCCAGCAGCTCTGCCGGGACAGGGGGCGGTGGCTACACCTTC
TRBV19,TRBJ1-5,few,TRBD1,CASSEGDRANQPQHF,TGTGCCAGTAGTGAGGGGGACAGAGCGAATCAGCCCCAGCATTTT
TRBV5-4,TRBJ1-2,-,-,CASSLDPQGGYTF,TGTGCCAGCAGCTTGGATCCCCAGGGGGGCTACACCTTC
TRBV15,TRBJ2-1,-,TRBD2,CATSRDLGLAENNEQFF,TGTGCCACCAGCAGAGATCTAGGACTAGCGGAAAACAATGAGCAGTTCTTC
TRBV9,TRBJ1-5,-,-,CASSPYGQGDQPQHF,TGTGCCAGCAGCCCCTACGGGCAGGGTGATCAGCCCCAGCATTTT
TRBV2,TRBJ2-1,-,TRBD2,CASSRLAGGTEQFF,TGTGCCAGCAGTAGACTAGCGGGGGGTACTGAGCAGTTCTTC
TRBV9,TRBJ2-2,-,-,CASSPPTGTGELFF,TGTGCCAGCAGCCCCCCAACAGGTACTGGGGAGCTGTTTTTT
TRBV9,TRBJ2-3,few,TRBD1,CASSGRRQGPDTQYF,TGTGCCAGCAGCGGACGAAGACAGGGGCCAGATACGCAGTATTTT
TRBV7-2,TRBJ2-3,-,TRBD2,CASSLAGGADTQYF,TGTGCCAGCAGCTTAGCGGGAGGGGCAGATACGCAGTATTTT
TRBV5-1,TRBJ2-7,few,TRBD2,CASSSLAGGVEQYF,TGCGCCAGCAGCTCACTAGCGGGAGGGGTCGAGCAGTACTTC
TRBV10-2,TRBJ1-2,-,TRBD1,CASSRDRNYYGYTF,TGCGCCAGCAGCCGGGACAGGAATTACTATGGCTACACCTTC
TRBV2,TRBJ1-1,-,TRBD1,CASRVLQGAAEAFF,TGTGCCAGCAGAGTACTTCAGGGGGCCGCTGAAGCTTTCTTT
TRBV7-8,TRBJ2-5,-,-,CASSPRATQETQYF,TGTGCCAGCAGCCCTAGAGCTACCCAAGAGACCCAGTACTTC
TRBV19,TRBJ2-1,-,-,CASSRPSVSSYNEQFF,TGTGCCAGTAGTAGGCCTAGCGTGAGCTCCTACAATGAGCAGTTCTTC
TRBV28,TRBJ2-3,-,TRBD2,CASSERGRGTDTQYF,TGTGCCAGCTCGGAGCGGGGTCGCGGCACAGATACGCAGTATTTT
TRBV27,TRBJ2-5,-,TRBD2,CASSSPDAAGGETQYF,TGTGCCAGCAGTTCCCCGGATGCGGCGGGGGGGGAGACCCAGTACTTC
TRBV27,TRBJ2-4,-,TRBD1,CASYRQGADLYGPLAKNIQYF,TGTGCCAGTTACCGACAGGGGGCGGACCTCTATGGCCCTCTAGCCAAAAACATTCAGTACTTC
TRBV2,TRBJ2-7,-,TRBD2,CASGLAGLYEQYF,TGTGCCAGCGGACTAGCGGGACTCTACGAGCAGTACTTC
TRBV28,TRBJ1-1,-,-,CASTRENTEAFF,TGTGCCAGCACCCGGGAGAACACTGAAGCTTTCTTT
TRBV9,TRBJ2-3,-,-,CASSALNLPNEDTQYF,TGTGCCAGCAGCGCCCTGAACCTTCCCAACGAGGATACGCAGTATTTT
TRBV27,TRBJ1-1,-,TRBD1,CASSPVGTGETEAFF,TGTGCCAGCAGCCCCGTGGGGACAGGGGAAACTGAAGCTTTCTTT
TRBV29-1,TRBJ1-2,-,TRBD1,CSVTIGTGFNYGYTF,TGCAGCGTTACTATCGGGACAGGGTTCAACTATGGCTACACCTTC
TRBV4-1,TRBJ2-2,-,-,CASSQDRGWELFF,TGCGCCAGCAGCCAAGATCGAGGTTGGGAGCTGTTTTTT
TRBV19,TRBJ2-5,-,TRBD2,CASTPSGTETQYF,TGTGCCAGTACCCCTAGCGGGACTGAGACCCAGTACTTC
TRBV6-1,TRBJ2-1,-,TRBD1,CASARDRAYNEQFF,TGTGCGAGCGCACGGGACAGGGCCTACAATGAGCAGTTCTTC
TRBV2,TRBJ1-1,-,TRBD1,CASSDLTGVNTEAFF,TGTGCCAGCAGTGATTTGACAGGGGTAAACACTGAAGCTTTCTTT
TRBV7-8,TRBJ2-7,-,-,CASSLGTGLMYEQYF,TGTGCCAGCAGCTTAGGAACGGGTTTAATGTACGAGCAGTACTTC
TRBV5-1,TRBJ1-2,few,-,CASSLAERTIDGYTF,TGCGCCAGCAGCTTGGCCGAGAGGACAATAGACGGCTACACCTTC
TRBV7-7,TRBJ2-1,once,TRBD2,CASSFGTSGNNEQFF,TGTGCCAGCAGCTTCGGGACTAGCGGAAACAATGAGCAGTTCTTC
TRBV28,TRBJ1-2,once,-,CAIQLRGGSYGYTF,TGTGCCATCCAACTTCGCGGGGGGAGCTATGGCTACACCTTC
TRBV11-2,TRBJ2-5,-,-,CASSLVRNQETQYF,TGTGCCAGCAGCTTAGTCAGGAACCAAGAGACCCAGTACTTC
TRBV27,TRBJ2-7,-,TRBD1,CASSYQQGAHEQYF,TGTGCCAGCAGTTATCAACAGGGGGCCCACGAGCAGTACTTC
TRBV28,TRBJ1-2,-,-,CASSFPTGGYTF,TGTGCCAGCAGTTTCCCGACGGGTGGCTACACCTTC
TRBV4-1,TRBJ1-1,-,-,CASSQLPTVRTTEAFF,TGCGCCAGCAGCCAATTACCGACAGTCCGAACCACTGAAGCTTTCTTT
TRBV10-1,TRBJ2-1,-,TRBD2,CASSSGGSGYNEQFF,TGCGCCAGCAGTTCCGGAGGTAGCGGGTACAATGAGCAGTTCTTC
TRBV5-1,TRBJ1-6,-,-,CASSSDRVSPLHF,TGCGCCAGCAGCTCGGACAGAGTGTCACCCCTCCACTTT
TRBV28,TRBJ2-3,-,TRBD1,CASGDRQGITDTQYF,TGTGCCAGCGGGGACAGGCAGGGGATCACAGATACGCAGTATTTT
TRBV27,TRBJ1-1,-,TRBD1,CASTLQGGNTEAFF,TGTGCCAGCACCCTACAGGGGGGGAACACTGAAGCTTTCTTT
TRBV27,TRBJ2-1,-,-,CASSLGGRTLNEQFF,TGTGCCAGCAGTTTAGGGGGCCGGACTCTTAATGAGCAGTTCTTC
TRBV5-5,TRBJ2-7,-,-,CASSQLSREQYF,TGTGCCAGCAGTCAATTATCGCGCGAGCAGTACTTC